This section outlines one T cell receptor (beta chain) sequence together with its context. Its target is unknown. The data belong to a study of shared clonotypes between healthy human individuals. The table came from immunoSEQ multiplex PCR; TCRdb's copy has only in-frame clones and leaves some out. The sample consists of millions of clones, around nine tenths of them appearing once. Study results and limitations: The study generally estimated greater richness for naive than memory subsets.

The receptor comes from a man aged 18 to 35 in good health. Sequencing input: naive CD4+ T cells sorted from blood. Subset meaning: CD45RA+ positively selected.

CDR3 nucleotide sequence: TGCAGCGTTAGACAGGGGACAGGCACAGATACGCAGTATTTT. Translation: CSVRQGTGTDTQYF. The chain combines TRBV29-1 with TRBJ2-3, with 8 bases aligning to TRBD1. The ends lost 5 bases at V and 1 base at J; junction bases unmatched: 5. The CDR3 has 14 amino acids. The germline V gene encodes CDR1 SQVTM and CDR2 ANQGSEA.